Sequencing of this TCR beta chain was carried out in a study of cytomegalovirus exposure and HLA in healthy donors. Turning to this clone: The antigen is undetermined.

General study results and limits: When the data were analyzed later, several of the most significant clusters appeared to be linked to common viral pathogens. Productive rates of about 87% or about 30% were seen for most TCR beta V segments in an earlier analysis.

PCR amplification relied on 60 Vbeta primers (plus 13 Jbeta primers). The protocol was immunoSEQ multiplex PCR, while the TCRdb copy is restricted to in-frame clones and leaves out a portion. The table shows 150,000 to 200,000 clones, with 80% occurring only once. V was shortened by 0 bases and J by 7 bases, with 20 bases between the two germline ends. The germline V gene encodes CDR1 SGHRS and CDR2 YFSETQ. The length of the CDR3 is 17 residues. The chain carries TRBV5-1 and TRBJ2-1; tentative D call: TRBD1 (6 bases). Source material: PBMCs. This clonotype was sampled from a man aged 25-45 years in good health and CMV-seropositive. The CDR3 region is CASSLGRTVQPFNEQFF. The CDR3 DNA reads TGCGCCAGCAGCTTGGGGAGGACAGTGCAACCCTTTAATGAGCAGTTCTTC.